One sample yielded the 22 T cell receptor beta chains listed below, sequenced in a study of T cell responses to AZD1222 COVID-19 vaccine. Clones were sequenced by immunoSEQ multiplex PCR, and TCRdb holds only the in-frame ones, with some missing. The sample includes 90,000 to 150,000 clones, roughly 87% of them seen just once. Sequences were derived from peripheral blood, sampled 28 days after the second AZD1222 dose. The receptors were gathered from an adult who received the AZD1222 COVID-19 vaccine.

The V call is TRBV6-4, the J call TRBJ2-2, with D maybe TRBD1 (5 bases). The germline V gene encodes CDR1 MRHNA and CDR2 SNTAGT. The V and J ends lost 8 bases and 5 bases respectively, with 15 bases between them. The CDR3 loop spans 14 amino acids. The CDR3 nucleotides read TGTGCCAGCGCCCAATTTCAGGGAACCGGGGAGCTGTTTTTT. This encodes CASAQFQGTGELFF.

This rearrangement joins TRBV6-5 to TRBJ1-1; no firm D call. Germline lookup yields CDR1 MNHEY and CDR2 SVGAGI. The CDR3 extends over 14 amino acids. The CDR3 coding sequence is TGTGCTAGTTCACTCCTGGAGTGGAACACTGAAGCTTTCTTT. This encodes CASSLLEWNTEAFF.

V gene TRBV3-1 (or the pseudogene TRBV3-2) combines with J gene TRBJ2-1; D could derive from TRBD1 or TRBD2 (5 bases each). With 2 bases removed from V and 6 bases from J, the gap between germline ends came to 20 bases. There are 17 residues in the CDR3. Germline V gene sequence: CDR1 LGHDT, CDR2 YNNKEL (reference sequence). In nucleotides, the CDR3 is TGTGCCAGCAGCCAACACAGACTCGCAGGGAGCTTCAATGAGCAGTTCTTC. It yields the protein CASSQHRLAGSFNEQFF.

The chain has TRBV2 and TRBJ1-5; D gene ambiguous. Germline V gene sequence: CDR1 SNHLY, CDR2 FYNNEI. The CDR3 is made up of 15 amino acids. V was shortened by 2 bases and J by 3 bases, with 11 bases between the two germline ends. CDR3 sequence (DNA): TGTGCCAGCAGTGAACTCGGAAACCTCAATCAGCCCCAGCATTTT. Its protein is CASSELGNLNQPQHF.

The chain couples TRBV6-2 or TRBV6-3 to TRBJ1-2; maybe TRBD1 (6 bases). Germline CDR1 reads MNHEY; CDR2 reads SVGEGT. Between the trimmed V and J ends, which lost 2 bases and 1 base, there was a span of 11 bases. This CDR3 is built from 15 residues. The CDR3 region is CASSYPGTNNYGYTF. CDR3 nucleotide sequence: TGTGCCAGCAGTTACCCCGGGACAAATAACTATGGCTACACCTTC.

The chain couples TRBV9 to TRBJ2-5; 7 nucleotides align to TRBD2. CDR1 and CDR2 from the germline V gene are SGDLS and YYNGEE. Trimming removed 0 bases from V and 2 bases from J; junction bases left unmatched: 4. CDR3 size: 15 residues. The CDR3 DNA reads TGTGCCAGCAGCGTAGTTCCGGGGGGACAAGAGACCCAGTACTTC. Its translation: CASSVVPGGQETQYF.

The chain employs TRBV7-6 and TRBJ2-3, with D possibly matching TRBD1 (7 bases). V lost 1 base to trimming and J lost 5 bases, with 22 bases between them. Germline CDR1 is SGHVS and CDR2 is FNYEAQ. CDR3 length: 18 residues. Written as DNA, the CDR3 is TGTGCCAGCAGCTTAGTCCGGTCAACACAGGGGCGGGGAGATACGCAGTATTTT. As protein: CASSLVRSTQGRGDTQYF.

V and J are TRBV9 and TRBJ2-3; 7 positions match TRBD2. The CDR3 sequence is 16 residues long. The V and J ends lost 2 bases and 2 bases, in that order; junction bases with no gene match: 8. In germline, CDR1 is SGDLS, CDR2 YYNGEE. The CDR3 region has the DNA TGTGCCAGCAGCGTCCTGAGCGGGGCCTACACAGATACGCAGTATTTT. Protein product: CASSVLSGAYTDTQYF.

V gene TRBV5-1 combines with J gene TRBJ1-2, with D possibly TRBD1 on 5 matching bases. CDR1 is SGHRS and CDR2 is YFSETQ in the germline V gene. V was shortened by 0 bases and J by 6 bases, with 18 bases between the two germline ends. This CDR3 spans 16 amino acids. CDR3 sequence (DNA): TGCGCCAGCAGCTTGGGGGCCAGGGATCCCTTAAATGGCTACACCTTC. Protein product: CASSLGARDPLNGYTF. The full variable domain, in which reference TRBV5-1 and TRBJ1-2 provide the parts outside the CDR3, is KAGVTQTPRYLIKTRGQQVTLSCSPISGHRSVSWYQQTPGQGLQFLFEYFSETQRNKGNFPGRFSGRQFSNSRSEMNVSTLELGDSALYLCASSLGARDPLNGYTFGSGTRLTVV.

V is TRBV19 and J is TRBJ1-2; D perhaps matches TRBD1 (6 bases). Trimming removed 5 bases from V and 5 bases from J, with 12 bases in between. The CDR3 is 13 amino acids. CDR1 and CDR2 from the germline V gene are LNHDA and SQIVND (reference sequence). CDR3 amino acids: CASSVQGSYGYTF. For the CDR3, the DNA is TGTGCCAGTAGTGTCCAGGGGTCTTATGGCTACACCTTC. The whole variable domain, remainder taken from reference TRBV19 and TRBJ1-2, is DGGITQSPKYLFRKEGQNVTLSCEQNLNHDAMYWYRQDPGQGLRLIYYSQIVNDFQKGDIAEGYSVSREKKESFPLTVTSAQKNPTAFYLCASSVQGSYGYTFGSGTRLTVV.

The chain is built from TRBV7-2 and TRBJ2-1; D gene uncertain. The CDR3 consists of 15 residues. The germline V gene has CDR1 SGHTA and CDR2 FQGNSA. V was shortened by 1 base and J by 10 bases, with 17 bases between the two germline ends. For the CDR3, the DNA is TGTGCCAGCAGCTTAGAGCTCGGTGGAGTCACGGAGCAGTTCTTC. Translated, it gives CASSLELGGVTEQFF.

CDR3 bases: TGTGCCAGCAGGAGACAGGGGGGAACTTCCACTGAAGCTTTCTTT. It translates to CASRRQGGTSTEAFF. This chain uses TRBV6-4 with TRBJ1-1, with 9 bases aligning to TRBD1. This CDR3 is built from 15 residues. Germline CDR1 reads MRHNA; CDR2 reads SNTAGT. V gave up 6 bases and J gave up 4 bases; unmatched junction bases: 9.

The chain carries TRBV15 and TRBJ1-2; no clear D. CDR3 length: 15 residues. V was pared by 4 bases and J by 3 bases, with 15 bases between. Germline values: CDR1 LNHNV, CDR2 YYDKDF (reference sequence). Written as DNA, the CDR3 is TGTGCCACCAGCAAAAATACCGAGACCCACTATGGCTACACCTTC. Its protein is CATSKNTETHYGYTF.

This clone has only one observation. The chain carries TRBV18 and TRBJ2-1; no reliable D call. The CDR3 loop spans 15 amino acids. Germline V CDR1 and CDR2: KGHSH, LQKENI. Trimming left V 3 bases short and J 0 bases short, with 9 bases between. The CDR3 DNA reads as TGTGCCAGCTCACCGGCCAGAACCTCCTACAATGAGCAGTTCTTC. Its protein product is CASSPARTSYNEQFF.

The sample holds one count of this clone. In nucleotides, the CDR3 is TGTGCCAGCAGTTTATTTGCAGTCCAGGGGCTCGGGTACGAGCAGTACTTC. As protein: CASSLFAVQGLGYEQYF. The chain joins TRBV27 to TRBJ2-7, with a weak D call TRBD1 (6 bases). The V end was cut by 1 base, the J end by 4 bases, with 20 bases between. This CDR3 has 17 residues. Germline V lookup: CDR1 MNHEY, CDR2 SMNVEV (reference sequence).

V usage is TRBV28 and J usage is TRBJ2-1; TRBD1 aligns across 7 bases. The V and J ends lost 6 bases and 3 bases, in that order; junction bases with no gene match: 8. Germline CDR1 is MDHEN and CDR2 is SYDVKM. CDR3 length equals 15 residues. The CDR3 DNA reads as TGTGCCAGCAGCGAAACAGGGGAAGGCTACAATGAGCAGTTCTTC. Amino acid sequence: CASSETGEGYNEQFF.

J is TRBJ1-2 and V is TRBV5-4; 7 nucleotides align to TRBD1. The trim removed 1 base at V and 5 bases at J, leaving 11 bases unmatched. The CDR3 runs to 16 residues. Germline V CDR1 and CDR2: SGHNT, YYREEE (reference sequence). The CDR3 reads CASSLPLGTDQYGYTF. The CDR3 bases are TGTGCCAGCAGCTTGCCCCTAGGGACAGATCAATATGGCTACACCTTC.

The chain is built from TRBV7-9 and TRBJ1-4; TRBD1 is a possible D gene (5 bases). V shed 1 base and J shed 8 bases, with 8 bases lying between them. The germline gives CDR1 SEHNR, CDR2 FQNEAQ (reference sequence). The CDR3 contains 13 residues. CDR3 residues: CASSLEWGEKLFF. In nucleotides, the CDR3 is TGTGCCAGCAGCTTAGAATGGGGGGAAAAACTGTTTTTT.

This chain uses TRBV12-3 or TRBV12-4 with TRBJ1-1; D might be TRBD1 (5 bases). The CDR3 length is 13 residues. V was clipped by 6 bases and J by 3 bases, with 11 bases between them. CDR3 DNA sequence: TGTGCCAGCAGACTGGACATGCACACTGAAGCTTTCTTT. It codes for CASRLDMHTEAFF.

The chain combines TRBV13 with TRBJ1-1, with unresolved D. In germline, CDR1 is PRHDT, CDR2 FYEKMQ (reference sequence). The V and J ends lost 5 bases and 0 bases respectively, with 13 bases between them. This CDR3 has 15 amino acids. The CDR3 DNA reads TGTGCCAGCAGCCAATCGGACCGCATGAACACTGAAGCTTTCTTT. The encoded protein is CASSQSDRMNTEAFF.

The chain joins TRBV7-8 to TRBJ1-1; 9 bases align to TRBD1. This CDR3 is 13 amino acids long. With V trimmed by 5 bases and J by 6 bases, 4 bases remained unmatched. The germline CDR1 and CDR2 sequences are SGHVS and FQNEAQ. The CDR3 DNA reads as TGTGCCAGCAGCAGGGACAGGGCTTCTGAAGCTTTCTTT. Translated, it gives CASSRDRASEAFF.

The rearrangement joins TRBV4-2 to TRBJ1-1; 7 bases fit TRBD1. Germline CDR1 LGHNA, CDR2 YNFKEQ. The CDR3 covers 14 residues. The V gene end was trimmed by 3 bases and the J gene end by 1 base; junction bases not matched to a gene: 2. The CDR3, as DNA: TGTGCCAGCAGCCAGACAGGGCCGAACACTGAAGCTTTCTTT. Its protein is CASSQTGPNTEAFF.